This T cell receptor beta chain was obtained from a study of shared clonotypes between healthy human individuals. Regarding the study as a whole: Larger estimated richness was generally seen in naive subsets than in memory subsets. Some clonotypes were shared by all four sorted-subset donors, while others were not shared. The non-shared ones had lower generation probabilities than the shared ones.

Over several immunoSEQ plates, each subset's genomic DNA was distributed in even portions. Some clones are missing from TCRdb's copy, which holds only in-frame ones; the method was immunoSEQ multiplex PCR. The sample carries 700,000 to 950,000 clones, just over 95% recorded once. CD45RO-negative, CCR7-selected cells formed the naive CD8 fraction, which excluded terminally differentiated effector memory CD45RA+ cells. About this clone itself: Its cognate antigen is unknown.

CDR1 LNHNV and CDR2 YYDKDF come from the germline V gene (reference sequence). Trimming removed 3 bases at V and 0 bases at J, with 7 bases between. CDR3 size: 14 residues. The origin of this receptor is a man aged 25 to 40 in good health. The sequenced sample was naive CD8+ T cells sorted from blood. This chain links TRBV15 with TRBJ2-3; weak D call: TRBD2 (5 bases). DNA for the CDR3: TGTGCCACCAGCAGTGGGAGAAGCACAGATACGCAGTATTTT. Its protein is CATSSGRSTDTQYF.